A single sample is the source of the 20 T cell receptor beta chains below, sequenced in a study of graft-versus-host responses after intestinal transplantation. Graft material was processed, releasing intraepithelial and lamina propria lymphocytes. The method was immunoSEQ multiplex PCR; TCRdb's version includes in-frame clones alone and lacks a portion of them. The repertoire includes 60,000 to 65,000 clones, roughly 90% of them detected once, and approximately 1.7% sits in the top ten. This material consisted of ileum tissue, taken less than 400 days after transplant. These receptors were obtained from a human patient who received an intestinal transplant, so some T cells may come from the graft donor.

The V and J genes are TRBV11-3 and TRBJ2-3, with D tentatively TRBD1 or TRBD2 (5 bases each). The CDR3 sequence is 16 residues long. V lost 4 bases and J lost 3, with 17 bases in between. CDR1 SGHNT and CDR2 YENEEA come from the germline V gene. The CDR3 protein is CASSWGLGPKTDTQYF. CDR3 coding DNA: TGTGCCAGCAGCTGGGGGTTGGGCCCGAAGACAGATACGCAGTATTTT.

CDR3 sequence (DNA): TGTGCCAGCAATCAGAAGGGGCCCGCAGATACGCAGTATTTT. Translated: CASNQKGPADTQYF. The V call is TRBV9, the J call TRBJ2-3; D perhaps matches TRBD1 (5 bases). Germline V gene data show CDR1 as SGDLS and CDR2 as YYNGEE. CDR3 length equals 14 residues. V was trimmed by 6 bases and J by 4 bases, leaving 15 bases between them. Filled out from reference TRBV9 and TRBJ2-3, the complete variable domain reads DSGVTQTPKHLITATGQRVTLRCSPRSGDLSVYWYQQSLDQGLQFLIQYYNGEERAKGNILERFSAQQFPDLHSELNLSSLELGDSALYFCASNQKGPADTQYFGPGTRLTVL.

This chain uses TRBV5-1 with TRBJ2-7, with D tentatively TRBD1 (6 bases). The CDR3 has 13 residues. Germline V gives CDR1 SGHRS, CDR2 YFSETQ. V lost 5 bases to trimming and J lost 0 bases, with 9 bases between them. As DNA, the CDR3 is TGCGCCAGCAGGACAGGACCCTCCTACGAGCAGTACTTC. The encoded protein is CASRTGPSYEQYF.

The gene calls are TRBV29-1 and TRBJ1-1; 8 bases are a match to TRBD1. J was trimmed by 5 bases and V by 6 bases; bases with no gene match: 8. The CDR3 length is 13 residues. The germline V gene has CDR1 SQVTM and CDR2 ANQGSEA. This CDR3 reads CSVTRGLGTEAFF. Written as DNA, the CDR3 is TGCAGCGTAACCAGGGGGCTGGGGACTGAAGCTTTCTTT.

The chain uses TRBV5-1 and TRBJ2-7; D is perhaps TRBD1 (6 bases). The J call may be in error: the DNA end matches TRBJ2-5 better. Germline loops: CDR1 SGHRS, CDR2 YFSETQ. The CDR3 loop spans 13 amino acids. CDR3 DNA: TGCGCCAGCAGCTTGTCAGACAGGGAGACCCAGTACTTC. Amino acids: CASSLSDRETQYF.

This clone showed up just a few times. V gene TRBV5-1 combines with J gene TRBJ1-1; D call uncertain. CDR3 size: 15 residues. Germline CDR1 SGHRS, CDR2 YFSETQ. Trimming cost V 4 bases and J 2 bases, with 15 bases left between them. The CDR3 nucleotides read TGCGCCAGCAGCCCGGGGAAGGGTCCCAACACTGAAGCTTTCTTT. Translating gives CASSPGKGPNTEAFF.

The chain employs TRBV9 and TRBJ2-1, with TRBD2 as a possible D gene (6 bases). V lost 4 bases and J 8 bases, leaving 10 bases between the germline ends. The germline gives CDR1 SGDLS, CDR2 YYNGEE. The CDR3 is 12 residues long. CDR3 sequence reads: CASSPSGDEQFF. The CDR3 DNA is TGTGCCAGCAGCCCGTCGGGGGATGAGCAGTTCTTC.

This clone was observed a few times. The V call is TRBV7-3, the J call TRBJ2-1; D ambiguous. The CDR3 has 12 residues. Germline assignment: CDR1 SGHTA and CDR2 FQGTGA. V lost 5 bases to trimming and J lost 7 bases, with 9 bases between them. The CDR3 spells CASSQGSNEQFF. In nucleotides, the CDR3 is TGTGCCAGCAGCCAAGGTTCTAATGAGCAGTTCTTC. Full variable domain (outside the CDR3, taken from reference TRBV7-3 and TRBJ2-1): GAGVSQTPSNKVTEKGKYVELRCDPISGHTALYWYRQSLGQGPEFLIYFQGTGAADDSGLPNDRFFAVRPEGSVSTLKIQRTERGDSAVYLCASSQGSNEQFFGPGTRLTVL.

This chain's CDR3 is CASSFYSGKKLFF. In DNA, the CDR3 is TGTGCCAGCAGTTTTTATTCGGGGAAAAAACTGTTTTTT. The genes are TRBV6-5 and TRBJ1-4; no clear D. Trimming removed 4 bases at V and 9 bases at J, with 12 bases between. The CDR3 covers 13 residues. The V gene's germline CDR1 is MNHEY and CDR2 SVGAGI.

This clone was counted a few times. J is TRBJ1-1 and V is TRBV6-5; possible D gene TRBD1, 5 bases. V gave up 6 bases and J gave up 5 bases, with 16 bases separating them. Germline CDR1 and CDR2: MNHEY and SVGAGI. The CDR3 runs to 14 residues. DNA for the CDR3: TGTGCCAGCAGGATTCCAGGGTGGGAGACTGAAGCTTTCTTT. Amino acids: CASRIPGWETEAFF.

The chain has TRBV30 and TRBJ1-1; D remains unclear. V gave up 1 base and J gave up 2 bases, with 8 bases separating them. Germline CDR1 and CDR2: GTSNPN and SVGIG (reference sequence). The CDR3 contains 13 residues. The CDR3 bases are TGTGCCTGGAGTGAGGCGGCTAACACTGAAGCTTTCTTT. This codes for CAWSEAANTEAFF.

CDR3 DNA sequence: TGTGCCAGCTCACGGGACTCCCCTAGCACAGATACGCAGTATTTT. Its translation: CASSRDSPSTDTQYF. This chain connects TRBV18 to TRBJ2-3; weak D call: TRBD2 (6 bases). The CDR3 runs to 15 residues. The germline V gene has CDR1 KGHSH and CDR2 LQKENI. V was cut by 4 bases and J by 0 bases, with 11 bases left in between. Full variable domain (missing parts from reference TRBV18 and TRBJ2-3): NAGVMQNPRHLVRRRGQEARLRCSPMKGHSHVYWYRQLPEEGLKFMVYLQKENIIDESGMPKERFSAEFPKEGPSILRIQQVVRGDSAAYFCASSRDSPSTDTQYFGPGTRLTVL.

V gene TRBV4-1 combines with J gene TRBJ2-1; 7 bases are shared with TRBD1. The germline V gene has CDR1 MGHRA and CDR2 YSYEKL. The CDR3 is made up of 18 amino acids. V trimming: 0 bases; J trimming: 2 bases; junction bases outside the gene matches: 10. For the CDR3, the DNA is TGCGCCAGCAGCCAAGATCAACAAGGGACAGCGCCCTACAATGAGCAGTTCTTC. This codes for CASSQDQQGTAPYNEQFF.

V is TRBV28 and J is TRBJ1-1, with D unclear. V was cut by 1 base and J by 4 bases, with 16 bases left in between. The CDR3 consists of 16 residues. Germline V gene sequence: CDR1 MDHEN, CDR2 SYDVKM. The CDR3 nucleotides are TGTGCCAGCAGTTTATTCCTCACGGGTAGCTTCACTGAAGCTTTCTTT. It translates to CASSLFLTGSFTEAFF.

The V call is TRBV5-6, the J call TRBJ2-3; 12 nucleotides agree with TRBD2. The CDR3 sequence is 16 residues long. J gave up 7 bases and V 4 bases, and 10 bases lay outside the gene matches. Germline loops: CDR1 SGHDT, CDR2 YYEEEE. CDR3: CASSRKGLAGHNTQYF. DNA of the CDR3: TGTGCCAGCAGCCGTAAAGGACTAGCGGGACATAATACGCAGTATTTT. The whole variable domain, filled in from reference TRBV5-6 and TRBJ2-3, reads DAGVTQSPTHLIKTRGQQVTLRCSPKSGHDTVSWYQQALGQGPQFIFQYYEEEERQRGNFPDRFSGHQFPNYSSELNVNALLLGDSALYLCASSRKGLAGHNTQYFGPGTRLTVL.

The DNA of the CDR3 is TGTGCCAGCAGCTTCCAAACAGCAACCTACGAGCAGTACTTC. Translated, it gives CASSFQTATYEQYF. The chain recombines TRBV11-2 with TRBJ2-7; D unresolved. V was clipped by 3 bases and J by 2 bases, with 11 bases between them. The CDR3 is made up of 14 amino acids. Germline V gene data show CDR1 as SGHAT and CDR2 as FQNNGV.

The DNA for the CDR3 is TGTGCCAGCAGCCGCTCGGGGGGTCAAGAGACCCAGTACTTC. Amino acids: CASSRSGGQETQYF. The chain employs TRBV7-6 and TRBJ2-5; 7 nucleotides agree with TRBD2. V lost 5 bases and J lost 2; bases outside the gene matches: 5. Germline CDR1 SGHVS, CDR2 FNYEAQ. The CDR3 covers 14 residues. The variable domain in full, completed from reference TRBV7-6 and TRBJ2-5, reads GAGVSQSPRYKVTKRGQDVALRCDPISGHVSLYWYRQALGQGPEFLTYFNYEAQQDKSGLPNDRFSAERPEGSISTLTIQRTEQRDSAMYRCASSRSGGQETQYFGPGTRLLVL.

This CDR3 is CASSGERSGTLYNEQFF. The CDR3 DNA follows: TGTGCCAGCTCGGGCGAGCGAAGTGGGACACTTTACAATGAGCAGTTCTTC. The rearrangement joins TRBV18 to TRBJ2-1, with D perhaps matching TRBD1 (6 bases). This CDR3 has 17 residues. V lost 6 bases and J 4 bases, leaving 22 bases between the germline ends. Germline values: CDR1 KGHSH, CDR2 LQKENI.

The rearrangement joins TRBV18 to TRBJ2-1, with D possibly being TRBD2 (5 bases). The CDR3 runs to 14 residues. V dropped 6 bases and J dropped 2 bases, with 11 bases sitting between them. The germline V gene encodes CDR1 KGHSH and CDR2 LQKENI. The CDR3 nucleotides are TGTGCCAGCTCGCCTAGCTTGACCTACAATGAGCAGTTCTTC. This sequence encodes CASSPSLTYNEQFF.

CDR3 amino acids: CASSPSGNTIYF. The CDR3 DNA follows: TGTGCCAGCAGCCCGTCCGGAAACACCATATATTTT. This chain joins TRBV7-2 and TRBJ1-3; D gene uncertain. V shed 5 bases and J shed 4 bases, with 6 bases lying between them. This CDR3 contains 12 residues. CDR1 SGHTA and CDR2 FQGNSA come from the germline V gene.